The T cell receptor (beta chain) under discussion was sequenced for a study of cytomegalovirus exposure and HLA in healthy donors (TCRdb year 2017). Turning to the overall study: An earlier analysis of some 600 of the donors reported about 260 Gb of sequence data and about 120 million unique TCR beta sequences obtained from 150 million to 200 million T cells. An early release that covered roughly 600 HLA-typed donors contained around 300 gigabases of sequencing data and 75 million to 100 million unique TCR sequences. Among the approximately 400 genotyped donors, under 90% belonged to the genetic ancestry cluster associated with self-reported Caucasian donors. The study was designed to test whether signatures of past pathogen exposure could be identified by cataloging public T cell receptors. The study used immunosequencing to profile the T cell repertoires of approximately 630 subjects and linked those repertoires to cytomegalovirus serostatus. In addition to the first cohort of 666 subjects, a separate validation cohort of 130 or so different subjects was used. High-throughput TCR immunosequencing, statistical association of individual TCRs with disease status, and machine learning were combined to predict cytomegalovirus infection status. A later analysis re-analyzed previously published TCR beta repertoires from 600 to 850 donors and added high-resolution HLA genotyping to study TCR occurrence patterns. Rather than using new phenotypic data, the later analysis identified candidate immune exposures from TCR beta sequences and from how often those sequences occurred across donors. An earlier analysis of around 580 of the donors used high-throughput TCR beta sequencing to judge whether each TCR beta V gene segment behaved as functional or pseudogenic. Donor age, sex, ethnicity and CMV serostatus were compiled alongside the repertoire data. In a later genetic analysis, genome-wide SNP genotypes for about 65% of the roughly 700 donors were used, and that subset was treated as a discovery cohort. All discovery cohort repertoires had been generated on a single sequencing platform. Class I and class II HLA loci were covered by the typing at four-digit resolution. Typing coverage varied by locus: roughly 629-630 donors for A, B, C, DRB1 and DQB1; roughly 520 for DQA1; about 600 for DPA1; around 450 for DPB1. Roughly 5 DR-DQ haplotypes were treated as single units for association and clustering because of strong linkage in the cohort. Among 300 to 450 genotyped donors of the cohort, an average of 235,054 unique TCR beta nucleotide sequences were sequenced per donor, about a sixth of them non-productive. Study-level results and caveats: The study gave a list of over 150 TCR beta chains associated with cytomegalovirus. Linkage disequilibrium might explain the correlated functional status among segregating V segments, but an unknown experimental factor could not be excluded. A group of highly shared sequence variants was considered likely to be a technical artifact of the sequencing pipeline. In a later genetic analysis, fewer N-insertions in productive TCRs were reported among donors in an Asian-associated ancestry cluster than the roughly 700-donor mean. In a later analysis, over 15,000 TCR beta sequences were associated with specific HLA alleles at a false discovery rate of 0.05. The authors suggested that the approach could potentially be extended to other disease states and immunological phenotypes. When HLA alleles, especially DR and DQ, strongly co-occurred, TCR associations were difficult to assign to individual alleles. Because counts were too low, seventeen rarely observed V segments, including chromosome 9 orphons, were left out of the earlier analysis of a few hundred of the donors. In an earlier analysis of about 540 of the donors, most TCR beta V segments were observed in productive rearrangements about 87% or about 30% of the time, broadly matching IMGT annotations. According to a later analysis, TCR association rates differed among HLA loci, with DRB1 alleles showing the most associated TCRs and HLA-C alleles showing the fewest. Because HLA typing was missing for some donors at each locus, association tests included only the typed subset. The classifier was reported to diagnose cytomegalovirus status with high specificity and sensitivity in both the original cohort and the validation cohort. In a later genetic analysis, a missense DCLRE1C variant was associated with V-gene and J-gene trimming of TCR beta chains, and the association was replicated in an independent cohort. According to a later analysis, parvovirus B19, influenza, CMV and Epstein-Barr virus appeared linked to several top co-occurrence clusters. Most CMV-associated TCR beta chains appeared to be HLA-restricted in a later analysis, and the HLA associations seemed to be driven largely by CMV exposure. A later analysis found that HLA-associated TCR beta chains were more clonally expanded and had lower generation probabilities than equally common non-associated chains. A further reported finding was that TCR beta sequences accurately predicted the HLA-A and HLA-B alleles for most subjects in the first cohort. In vitro tests confirmed that a few of the cytomegalovirus-associated TCR beta chains recognize cytomegalovirus antigens. Across donors, most TCR sequences were observed very rarely, whereas some public TCRs were present in many individuals. Only TCR beta chains were sequenced in this cohort, and the absence of alpha or paired-chain data limited detectable features. Sequencing depth was assumed to be roughly uniform across donors in the presence/absence analyses, though that assumption may not hold. For the cohort, immune exposure information was limited to CMV serostatus.

The library relied on the immunoSEQ multiplex PCR assay. For the multiplex PCR, a mixture combining 60 forward primers for TCR Vbeta segments and 13 reverse primers for TCR Jbeta segments was used. A multiplex PCR assay on genomic DNA amplified the CDR3 region of rearranged TCR beta genes. The amplified TCR beta libraries were sequenced on the Illumina HiSeq System as 87-base-pair reads. As for the authors' bioinformatics: Across the 666 repertoires, a later analysis counted 78 million or so unique TCR beta chains, roughly 11 million of which were shared by at least two donors. To remove PCR and sequencing errors, raw reads were error-corrected and collapsed into unique sequences using a nearest-neighbor algorithm that merged closely related sequences. Alignment of CDR3 sequences to IMGT reference sequences was used to assign V, D and J gene segments. For a sequence to be retained, a match of at least six nucleotides was required to both a V gene segment and a J gene segment. Rearrangements were called productive when the CDR3 lacked stop codons and stayed in frame with V and J; all others were non-productive. CDR3 was defined according to IMGT convention as the region running from the second conserved V-encoded cysteine to the conserved J-encoded phenylalanine. Sequences without an unambiguous match to a single V gene segment were excluded from the earlier analysis of 450 to 650 of the donors. An earlier analysis of some 500 of the donors classified V segments as functional when productive rearrangements were above 56.7% and as segregating when the standard deviation between donors was above 5%. To diagnose cytomegalovirus status from the catalog of TCR beta chain sequences, a statistical classification framework was built. In a later analysis, TCR nucleotide sequences were compared against IMGT/GENE-DB human TR gene sequences so that V and J genes could be assigned. In a later analysis, CDR3 sequences and most-parsimonious VDJ recombination scenarios were assigned using the TCRdist pipeline. In a later analysis, each TCR beta chain was defined by its CDR3 amino acid sequence together with its V-gene family, and reads lacking a unique V-gene family were excluded. In a later analysis, 500 to 650 highly shared, low-generation-probability nucleotide sequences were removed to address suspected cross-contamination and a sequencing artifact. For each public chain, a later analysis derived a clonal expansion index from normalized ranks of inferred template counts within each repertoire. In a later analysis, generation probabilities were computed with a VDJ recombination model fitted to out-of-frame rearrangements, and the resulting probabilities were checked against IGoR. In a later analysis, hypergeometric tests were used to score TCR-TCR, TCR-HLA and TCR-CMV co-occurrence, with a repertoire-size bias correction applied to TCR pairs. In a later analysis, false discovery rates were estimated by permuting HLA or CMV assignments 20 times. In a later analysis, co-occurring TCRs were grouped using DBSCAN, with TCRdist sequence similarity added in when clustering inside HLA-allele-positive subsets. Repertoires with fewer than 30,000 or more than 120,000 public chains were left out of co-occurrence clustering, as were several repertoires with anomalous nucleotide sharing. TCRdb took this table from immuneACCESS and kept in-frame rearrangements with V and J called. Such tables lack part of the clones; where checked against another copy, unresolved V genes explain under half of the gap, and the rest is unexplained. V, J and clone size reflect that table, while D and trimming were determined from the DNA. The sample profile shows 79,000 or so clones; approximately 79% of them were found once. Of the sample, 20% to 25% is held by the ten largest clones.

The cohort consisted of some 730 healthy bone marrow donors. At the time of sampling, every cohort member was nominally healthy, though immune exposures that went unrecorded were likely present. The donor was CMV seropositive and was included in the group of 290 or so seropositive cohort members. Each donor provided a peripheral blood sample, and peripheral blood mononuclear cells were used for TCR beta sequencing. The Qiagen DNeasy Blood Extraction Kit was used to extract genomic DNA from the blood cell samples. On this clone: What this receptor recognizes is not known. There are no base qualities to consult, and no much larger clone falls within one base.

The TCR comes from a woman in her 40s in good health and CMV-seropositive. The sample taken for sequencing was PBMCs.

For the CDR3, the sequence is CASSLGGGATDTQYF. The DNA reads TGTGCCAGCAGCTTAGGCGGGGGGGCAACAGATACGCAGTATTTT. Recombination linked TRBV11-3 to TRBJ2-3; TRBD2 matches 9 bases in the middle. Per the germline V gene, SGHNT is the CDR1 and YENEEA is the CDR2. The V end gives up 1 base and the J end 3 bases, leaving 2 bases in the junction not matched to a gene. From the cysteine through the phenylalanine, the CDR3 covers 15 amino acids. Of all the DNA, just the CDR3 is kept, 45 bases in frame from base 1.